The TCR beta chain described here comes from a study of cytomegalovirus exposure and HLA in healthy donors. Assay: immunoSEQ multiplex PCR; the TCRdb copy retains only in-frame clones and omits some. The sample contains under 250,000 clones, about 87% of which appear only once. This CDR3 spans 18 amino acids. Germline-derived CDR1 and CDR2 are LGHNA and YSLEER. With V trimmed by 0 bases and J by 2 bases, 11 bases remained unmatched. The sequenced sample consisted of PBMCs. The sequence was collected from a man aged 18 to 35 in good health and CMV-seronegative. This sequence joins TRBV4-3 and TRBJ2-5; 8 bases are shared with TRBD1. This CDR3 is CASSQDLGQGAFQETQYF. CDR3 bases: TGCGCCAGCAGCCAAGATCTCGGGCAGGGGGCGTTTCAAGAGACCCAGTACTTC.